The T cell receptor beta chain under discussion was sequenced for a study of OX40 agonist ivuxolimab in advanced cancers. On the study more broadly: People in dose escalation had one of these cancers: hepatocellular carcinoma, melanoma, renal cell or head and neck cancer. Patients with prior anti-PD-1, anti-PD-L1 or anti-CTLA-4 therapy were eligible; approximately 37% had some. Study results and caveats: Relative to CD4+, CD8+ T cells held more expanded clones on average.

Some clones are missing from TCRdb's copy, which holds only in-frame ones; the method was immunoSEQ multiplex PCR. The sample lists about 84,000 clones, 84% occurring once. This clone showed up just a few times. Its antigen is not known. The clonotype was recovered from an adult with an advanced solid tumor such as melanoma, head and neck, liver or kidney cancer. The source material was CD4+ or CD8+ T cells sorted from blood, sampled in a trial of the OX40 agonist ivuxolimab.

The CDR3 reads CASSPLGQASTDTQYF. CDR3 in DNA: TGTGCCAGCAGTCCCCTCGGACAGGCTAGCACAGATACGCAGTATTTT. This chain connects TRBV28 to TRBJ2-3; TRBD1 agrees at 7 bases. This CDR3 region has 16 residues. With V trimmed by 5 bases and J by 0 bases, 8 bases remained unmatched. Germline CDR1 and CDR2: MDHEN and SYDVKM.